This paragraph covers one TCR beta chain sequence. Its antigen is unknown. Each sorted subset replicate got 200 ng genomic DNA, roughly 30,000 genomes. The assay was immunoSEQ multiplex PCR, and TCRdb's table has in-frame clones only and misses some. The repertoire includes nearly 2 million clones, around 96% of them detected once, and under 1.5% sits in the top ten. The sample comes from a study of shared clonotypes between healthy human individuals. Whole-study findings and limits: Naive subsets, compared against memory subsets, generally had larger estimated richness values.

Naive CD8 cells, CD45RO-negative and positively selected for CCR7, excluded terminally differentiated effector memory CD45RA+ cells. There are 14 residues in the CDR3. V was pared by 6 bases and J by 0 bases, with 11 bases between. CDR1 MNHEY and CDR2 SVGAGI come from the germline V gene. Sequenced sample: naive CD8+ T cells sorted from blood. The V call is TRBV6-5, the J call TRBJ1-1; D not certain. This clonotype was obtained from a man aged 18 to 29 in good health. CDR3 loop: CASRVGVMNTEAFF. The CDR3 DNA reads as TGTGCCAGCAGGGTCGGAGTGATGAACACTGAAGCTTTCTTT.